This T cell receptor beta chain was profiled in a study of beta chain features in type 1 diabetes. In the study overall: All samples together contributed more than 90,000,000 sorted cells for examination.

Reverse transcription of all isolated RNA meant that expressed TCRB transcripts were sequenced. Using immunoSEQ multiplex PCR, the repertoire was profiled, and TCRdb retains in-frame clones only, with some absent. The sample contains a few hundred thousand clones, over 11% of which appear only once. Overall study results and limits: TCRB rearrangement may or may not be influenced by HLA type; here this remained unresolved. Moderately but significantly shorter TCRB CDR3s were found in Type 1 diabetes patients in all four CD4+ subsets.

Of note for this clone: What it binds is unknown.

The sequenced sample was naive CD4+ T cells from blood. The receptor was derived from a man in his thirties or forties with type 1 diabetes.

CDR3 in DNA: TGCGCCAGCTCGCCTGGAGGGGTCTCTGGGGCCAACGTCCTGACTTTC. Translated: CASSPGGVSGANVLTF. The chain carries TRBV10-2 and TRBJ2-6; the D gene is possibly TRBD2 (6 bases). There are 16 residues in the CDR3. In germline, CDR1 is WSHSY, CDR2 SAAADI. The ends were cut back, 8 bases at V and 0 bases at J, with 14 bases in the middle.